This T cell receptor beta chain appears in the sequencing data of a study of post-analysis software for immune sequencing data. Points from the study as a whole: Patients had higher frequencies than controls of roughly 5 TRBV segments, including TRBV5-6, TRBV5-1 and TRBV20-1.

Trimming removed 5 bases from V and 7 bases from J, with 11 bases in between. This CDR3 region has 12 residues. The V gene's germline CDR1 is ENHRY and CDR2 SYGVKD. Of note for this clonotype: Its antigen is undetermined.

Carried by the TCR beta cDNA libraries were unique molecular identifiers. TCRdb reanalysed the PCR reads using MiXCR and keeps one entry per CDR3 protein. The repertoire holds about 800,000 distinct CDR3 sequences, with around 27% as singletons. The receptor was isolated from a girl under 18 with multiple sclerosis. This chain links TRBV10-3 with TRBJ1-1, with D perhaps TRBD1 (6 bases). The sequenced sample consisted of blood. DNA of the CDR3: TGTGCCATCAGTACCGGGACACTTGAAGCTTTCTTT. Amino acid sequence: CAISTGTLEAFF.